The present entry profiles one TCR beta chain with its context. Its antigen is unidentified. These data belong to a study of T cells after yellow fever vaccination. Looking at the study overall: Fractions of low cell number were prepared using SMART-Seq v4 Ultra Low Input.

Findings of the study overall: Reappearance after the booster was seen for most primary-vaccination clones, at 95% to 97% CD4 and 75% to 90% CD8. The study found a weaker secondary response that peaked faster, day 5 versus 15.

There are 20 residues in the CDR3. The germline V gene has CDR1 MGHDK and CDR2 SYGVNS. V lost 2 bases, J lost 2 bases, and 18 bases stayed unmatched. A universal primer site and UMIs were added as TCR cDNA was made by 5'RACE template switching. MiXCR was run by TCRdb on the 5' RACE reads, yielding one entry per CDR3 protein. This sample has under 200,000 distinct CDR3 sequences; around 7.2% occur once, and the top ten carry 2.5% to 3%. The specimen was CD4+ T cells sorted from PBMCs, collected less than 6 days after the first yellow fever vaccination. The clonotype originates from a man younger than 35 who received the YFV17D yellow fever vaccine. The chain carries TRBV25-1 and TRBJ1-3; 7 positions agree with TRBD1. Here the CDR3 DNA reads TGTGCCAGCAGTGAAGCCCCCGGGACAGATCTCAGGGGAACTGGAAACACCATATATTTT. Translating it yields CASSEAPGTDLRGTGNTIYF.